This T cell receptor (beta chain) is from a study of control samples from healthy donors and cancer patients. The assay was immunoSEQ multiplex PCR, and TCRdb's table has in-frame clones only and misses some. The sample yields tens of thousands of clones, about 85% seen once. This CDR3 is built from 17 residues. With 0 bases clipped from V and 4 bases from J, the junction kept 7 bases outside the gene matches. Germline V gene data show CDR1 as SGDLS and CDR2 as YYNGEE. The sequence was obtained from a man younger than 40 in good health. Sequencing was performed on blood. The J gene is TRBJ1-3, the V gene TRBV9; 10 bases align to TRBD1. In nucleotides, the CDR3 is TGTGCCAGCAGCGTAGATCGACAGGGGGCTTCAGGAAACACCATATATTTT. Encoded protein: CASSVDRQGASGNTIYF. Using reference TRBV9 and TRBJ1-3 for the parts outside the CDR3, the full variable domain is DSGVTQTPKHLITATGQRVTLRCSPRSGDLSVYWYQQSLDQGLQFLIQYYNGEERAKGNILERFSAQQFPDLHSELNLSSLELGDSALYFCASSVDRQGASGNTIYFGEGSWLTVV.